These 18 T cell receptor beta chains originate from one sample sequenced in a study of naive and memory T cell subsets. Treatment given: skin biopsy from PPD injection site in Mantoux-positive individual. Reverse transcription used DNase-treated unsorted total RNA, aiming for about 1 to 1000 ng. For blood and skin samples, reverse transcription used TCR alpha and beta constant primers. TCRdb re-analysed the UMI-ligation and nested PCR reads in MiXCR, keeping a single row per CDR3 protein. The profile shows around 18,000 distinct CDR3 sequences, 8.5% to 10% of them singletons. The sample in question was skin, obtained from a tuberculin skin test site. The source of these receptors is an adult in good health.

By share, this clonotype counts as medium-sized. V is TRBV5-5 and J is TRBJ2-1; 7 bases align to TRBD1. CDR1 and CDR2 (germline): SGHKS, YYEKEE (reference sequence). This CDR3 comprises 16 residues. Trimming took 0 bases from V and 1 from J; bases not matched to a gene: 4. The CDR3, as DNA: TGTGCCAGCAGCTTGGAGGGGGCTAAGTCCTACAATGAGCAGTTCTTC. This codes for CASSLEGAKSYNEQFF.

Turning to this clonotype: It may be a read error: a sequence one base away is much more abundant. The chain links TRBV28 to TRBJ2-7; 7 nucleotides align to TRBD2. This CDR3 has 13 residues. Per the germline V gene, CDR1 is MDHEN and CDR2 is SYDVKM. V lost 4 bases and J lost 7; bases outside the gene matches: 7. DNA of the CDR3: TGTGCCAGCAGTTACGGGAGGACCGGGGAGCAGTACTTC. This encodes CASSYGRTGEQYF.

This clonotype was observed at least ten times. The V and J genes are TRBV6-4 and TRBJ2-3; the match to TRBD2 covers 10 bases. J lost 4 bases, V lost 3 bases, and 4 bases had no gene match. The CDR3 has 15 amino acids. Per germline, CDR1 MRHNA and CDR2 SNTAGT. The CDR3 bases are TGTGCCAGCAGTGAAGGGCTAGCGGGAGCAGATACGCAGTATTTT. Its translation is CASSEGLAGADTQYF.

In this sample, this clonotype turned up a few times. The chain links TRBV5-5 to TRBJ2-6, with unresolved D. The CDR3 runs 14 residues. CDR1 and CDR2 (germline): SGHKS, YYEKEE (reference sequence). Trimming removed 0 bases at V and 1 base at J, with 2 bases between. This CDR3 is CASSLGSGANVLTF. CDR3 DNA sequence: TGTGCCAGCAGCTTGGGGTCTGGGGCCAACGTCCTGACTTTC.

This chain connects TRBV18 to TRBJ2-7; D may be TRBD1 (7 bases). V was clipped by 1 base and J by 4 bases, with 17 bases between them. The CDR3 totals 16 residues. Germline CDR1 KGHSH, CDR2 LQKENI. The DNA for the CDR3 is TGTGCCAGCTCACCACAAATCAAGCAGGGGGGATACGAGCAGTACTTC. Its protein product is CASSPQIKQGGYEQYF. The variable domain in full, with the rest retrieved from reference TRBV18 and TRBJ2-7, is NAGVMQNPRHLVRRRGQEARLRCSPMKGHSHVYWYRQLPEEGLKFMVYLQKENIIDESGMPKERFSAEFPKEGPSILRIQQVVRGDSAAYFCASSPQIKQGGYEQYFGPGTRLTVT.

This clonotype was seen many times. The chain joins TRBV7-9 to TRBJ2-2; 8 bases agree with TRBD1. Per the germline V gene, CDR1 is SEHNR and CDR2 is FQNEAQ (reference sequence). CDR3 size: 15 residues. J lost 7 bases, V lost 3 bases, and 7 bases had no gene match. Written as DNA, the CDR3 is TGTGCCAGCAGCTTGGACAGGGCGAGGTTCGGGGAGCTGTTTTTT. It is translated as CASSLDRARFGELFF.

V gene TRBV27 combines with J gene TRBJ2-7; D is possibly TRBD2 (6 bases). The CDR3 is 19 amino acids. V lost 3 bases to trimming and J lost 4 bases, with 28 bases between them. The germline gives CDR1 MNHEY, CDR2 SMNVEV (reference sequence). In nucleotides, the CDR3 is TGTGCCAGCAGTTTCCGGGCCCCCCCGAATTGGGGACTCCCGTACGAGCAGTACTTC. It encodes CASSFRAPPNWGLPYEQYF.

This clonotype was observed at least ten times. The chain recombines TRBV29-1 with TRBJ2-2, with D maybe TRBD2 (5 bases). Germline V gene data show CDR1 as SQVTM and CDR2 as ANQGSEA. Trimming took 1 base from V and 0 from J, leaving 9 bases between them. The CDR3 contains 15 residues. CDR3 coding DNA: TGCAGCGTTGAAGTCGCCGGGACGAACACCGGGGAGCTGTTTTTT. It specifies CSVEVAGTNTGELFF.

This clonotype has a count of ten or more. The chain employs TRBV20-1 and TRBJ1-2; D is uncertain. The germline CDR1 and CDR2 sequences are DFQATT and SNEGSKA (reference sequence). This CDR3 region has 14 residues. The V end lost 3 bases, the J end lost 3 bases, and 14 bases lay between the germline ends. The CDR3: CSASSLEAHYGYTF. In DNA, the CDR3 is TGCAGTGCTAGTTCCCTGGAAGCGCACTATGGCTACACCTTC.

This clonotype has ten or more counts. V usage is TRBV27 and J usage is TRBJ2-7; 7 bases map to TRBD2. Germline CDR1 is MNHEY and CDR2 is SMNVEV (reference sequence). J was trimmed by 3 bases and V by 6 bases; bases with no gene match: 8. The CDR3 runs 14 residues. The CDR3 region is CASRSKRGDYEQYF. The CDR3 DNA is TGTGCCAGCAGGTCCAAGCGGGGAGACTACGAGCAGTACTTC.

CDR3 bases: TGTGCCAGCAGCGGACTAGCGGGAGGCGCAAACATTCAGTACTTC. Residues: CASSGLAGGANIQYF. The gene calls are TRBV9 and TRBJ2-4; 13 nucleotides align to TRBD2. Germline V gene data show CDR1 as SGDLS and CDR2 as YYNGEE. This CDR3 is built from 15 residues. V trimming: 3 bases; J trimming: 6 bases; junction bases outside the gene matches: 3.

The V and J genes are TRBV12-3 or TRBV12-4 and TRBJ2-3, with a possible D match to TRBD2 (6 bases). The germline V and J ends were trimmed by 4 bases and 3 bases, with 11 bases remaining between them. This CDR3 is built from 14 residues. CDR3 residues: CASSYSAGTDTQYF. CDR3 nucleotide sequence: TGTGCCAGCAGTTATTCGGCGGGGACAGATACGCAGTATTTT.

About this clonotype: This sequence may be a read error, since a much larger clone differs from it by one base. This sequence joins TRBV6-6 and TRBJ2-5; D unresolved. The CDR3 sequence is 11 residues long. Germline values: CDR1 MNHNY, CDR2 SVGAGI (reference sequence). Trimming removed 5 bases at V and 10 bases at J, with 11 bases between. The CDR3 region has the DNA TGTGCCAGCAGTCCCACCCTGGGCCAGTACTTC. Translation: CASSPTLGQYF.

This clonotype was seen a handful of times. The gene calls are TRBV5-1 and TRBJ2-2; TRBD2 matches 7 bases. The V and J ends lost 0 bases and 1 base, in that order; junction bases with no gene match: 9. The CDR3 is 18 amino acids. Per germline, CDR1 SGHRS and CDR2 YFSETQ. The CDR3 loop is CASSLDGASGLNTGELFF. The CDR3 bases are TGCGCCAGCAGCTTGGACGGAGCTAGCGGATTGAACACCGGGGAGCTGTTTTTT.

The V gene is TRBV10-3, the J gene TRBJ1-1; a possible D gene is TRBD1 (5 bases). The germline V gene encodes CDR1 ENHRY and CDR2 SYGVKD. The V end was cut by 8 bases, the J end by 1 base, with 14 bases between. This CDR3 region has 14 residues. As DNA, the CDR3 is TGTGCCATCCACCCTCAGGGCGAGAACACTGAAGCTTTCTTT. Protein sequence: CAIHPQGENTEAFF.

This clonotype was seen at least ten times. The chain links TRBV7-2 to TRBJ2-1; 11 bases are a match to TRBD1. This CDR3 spans 17 amino acids. CDR1 and CDR2 from the germline V gene are SGHTA and FQGNSA. V dropped 1 base and J dropped 8; count of bases not matched to a gene: 10. In DNA form, the CDR3 reads TGTGCCAGCAGCTTAGGCTACGGACAGGGGGCTTCAGATGAGCAGTTCTTC. This translates into CASSLGYGQGASDEQFF. Together with reference TRBV7-2 and TRBJ2-1, the CDR3 gives the full variable domain: GAGVSQSPSNKVTEKGKDVELRCDPISGHTALYWYRQSLGQGLEFLIYFQGNSAPDKSGLPSDRFSAERTGGSVSTLTIQRTQQEDSAVYLCASSLGYGQGASDEQFFGPGTRLTVL.

This clonotype was picked up a small number of times. J is TRBJ2-7 and V is TRBV14, with D possibly called TRBD1 or TRBD2 (5 bases each). Deletions cut 6 bases from V and 2 bases from J, with 29 bases between. Germline CDR1 reads SGHDN; CDR2 reads FVKESK. The CDR3 consists of 19 residues. CDR3 nucleotides: TGTGCCAGCAGACTTAAACCTAAACCGGGACCCTTAAGTGCCTACGAGCAGTACTTC. Protein sequence: CASRLKPKPGPLSAYEQYF. Using reference TRBV14 and TRBJ2-7 for the parts outside the CDR3, the full variable domain is EAGVTQFPSHSVIEKGQTVTLRCDPISGHDNLYWYRRVMGKEIKFLLHFVKESKQDESGMPNNRFLAERTGGTYSTLKVQPAELEDSGVYFCASRLKPKPGPLSAYEQYFGPGTRLTVT.

This clonotype has at least ten counts. V usage is TRBV20-1 and J usage is TRBJ2-3; 8 nucleotides agree with TRBD1. Germline CDR1 and CDR2: DFQATT and SNEGSKA (reference sequence). V trimming: 0 bases; J trimming: 4 bases; junction bases outside the gene matches: 6. The CDR3 consists of 15 residues. The CDR3 spells CSARDSRGPADTQYF. The DNA for the CDR3 is TGCAGTGCTAGAGATTCCAGGGGGCCCGCAGATACGCAGTATTTT.